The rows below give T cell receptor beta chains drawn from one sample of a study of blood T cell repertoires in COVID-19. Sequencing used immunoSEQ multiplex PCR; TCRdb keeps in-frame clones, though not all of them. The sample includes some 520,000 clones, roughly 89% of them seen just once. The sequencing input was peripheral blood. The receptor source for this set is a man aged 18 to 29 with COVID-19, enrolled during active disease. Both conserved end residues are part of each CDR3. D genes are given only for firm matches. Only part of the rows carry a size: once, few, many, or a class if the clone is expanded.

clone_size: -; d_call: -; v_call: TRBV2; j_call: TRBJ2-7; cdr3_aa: CASRRDKYEQYF; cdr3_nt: TGTGCCAGCAGACGGGACAAGTACGAGCAGTACTTC
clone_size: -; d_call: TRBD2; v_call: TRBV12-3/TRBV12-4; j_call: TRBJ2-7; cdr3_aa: CASGLAGTYEQYF; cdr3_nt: TGTGCCAGTGGACTAGCCGGGACCTACGAGCAGTACTTC
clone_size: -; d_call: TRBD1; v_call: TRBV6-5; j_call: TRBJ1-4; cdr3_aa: CASSQGINEKLFF; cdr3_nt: TGTGCCAGCTCACAGGGGATTAATGAAAAACTGTTTTTT
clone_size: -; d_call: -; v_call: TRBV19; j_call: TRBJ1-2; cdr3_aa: CASGGNYGYTF; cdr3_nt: TGTGCCAGCGGGGGAAACTATGGCTACACCTTC
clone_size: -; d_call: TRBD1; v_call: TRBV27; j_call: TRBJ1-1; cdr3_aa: CASRDRGNTEAFF; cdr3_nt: TGTGCCAGCAGGGACAGGGGGAACACTGAAGCTTTCTTT
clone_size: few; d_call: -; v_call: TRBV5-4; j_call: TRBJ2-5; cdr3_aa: CASSLGLDLKTQYF; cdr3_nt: TGTGCCAGCAGCTTGGGACTAGATTTGAAGACCCAGTACTTC
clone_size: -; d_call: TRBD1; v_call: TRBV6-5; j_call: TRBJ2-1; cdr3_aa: CASSYGGQTTEQFF; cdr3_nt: TGTGCCAGCAGTTACGGGGGACAGACCACTGAGCAGTTCTTC
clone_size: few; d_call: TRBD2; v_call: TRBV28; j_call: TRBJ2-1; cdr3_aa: CASTFGLAGGNNEQFF; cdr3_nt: TGTGCCAGCACCTTTGGGCTAGCGGGAGGCAACAATGAGCAGTTCTTC
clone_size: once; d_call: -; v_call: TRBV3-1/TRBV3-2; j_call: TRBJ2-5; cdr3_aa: CASRQLAQETQYF; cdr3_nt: TGTGCCAGCAGGCAACTAGCCCAAGAGACCCAGTACTTC
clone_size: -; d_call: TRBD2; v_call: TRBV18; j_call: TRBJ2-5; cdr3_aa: CASSPSRGGETQYF; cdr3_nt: TGTGCCAGCTCACCTTCCCGGGGAGGGGAGACCCAGTACTTC
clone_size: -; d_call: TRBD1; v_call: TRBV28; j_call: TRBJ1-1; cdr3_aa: CASSLNRGGTEAFF; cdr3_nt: TGTGCCAGCAGTTTAAACAGGGGGGGAACTGAAGCTTTCTTT
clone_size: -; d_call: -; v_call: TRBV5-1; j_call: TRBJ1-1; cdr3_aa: CASSSTGYGTEAFF; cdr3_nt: TGCGCCAGCAGCTCCACAGGGTATGGGACTGAAGCTTTCTTT
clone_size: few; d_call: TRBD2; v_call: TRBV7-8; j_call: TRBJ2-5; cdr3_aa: CASSRAGGQETQYF; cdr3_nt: TGTGCCAGCAGCCGAGCGGGGGGCCAAGAGACCCAGTACTTC
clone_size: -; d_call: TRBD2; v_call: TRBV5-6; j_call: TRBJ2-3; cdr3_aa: CASSAGTSAIQSDTQYF; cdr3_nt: TGTGCCAGCAGCGCAGGGACTAGCGCGATACAATCGGATACGCAGTATTTT
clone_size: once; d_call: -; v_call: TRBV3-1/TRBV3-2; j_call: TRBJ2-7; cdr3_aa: CASSQVGGSYEQYF; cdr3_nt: TGTGCCAGCAGCCAGGTTGGCGGCTCCTACGAGCAGTACTTC
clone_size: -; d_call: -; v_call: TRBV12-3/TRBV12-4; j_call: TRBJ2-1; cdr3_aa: CASSRRGYNEQFF; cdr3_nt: TGTGCCAGCAGTCGACGGGGATACAATGAGCAGTTCTTC
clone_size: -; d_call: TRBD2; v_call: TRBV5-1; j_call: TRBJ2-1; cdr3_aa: CASSLAGGHNEQFF; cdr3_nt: TGCGCCAGCAGCTTAGCGGGGGGGCACAATGAGCAGTTCTTC
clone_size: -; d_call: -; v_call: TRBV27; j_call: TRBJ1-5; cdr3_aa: CASSLLGGRPQHF; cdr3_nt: TGTGCCAGCAGTTTATTGGGGGGTCGGCCCCAGCATTTT
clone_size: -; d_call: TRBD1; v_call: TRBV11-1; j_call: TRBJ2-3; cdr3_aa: CASSLGDRGPGDTQYF; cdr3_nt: TGTGCCAGCAGCTTAGGAGACAGGGGGCCGGGGGATACGCAGTATTTT
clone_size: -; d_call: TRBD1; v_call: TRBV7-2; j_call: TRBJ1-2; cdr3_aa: CASSLVRGPYTF; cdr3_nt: TGTGCCAGCAGCTTAGTAAGGGGGCCCTATACCTTC
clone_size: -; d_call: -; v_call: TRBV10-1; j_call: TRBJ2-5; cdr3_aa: CASSPSQASGTQYF; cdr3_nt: TGCGCCAGCAGTCCCAGCCAGGCCTCAGGGACCCAGTACTTC
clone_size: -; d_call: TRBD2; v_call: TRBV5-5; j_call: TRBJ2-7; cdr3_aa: CASSPTAGEPYYEQYF; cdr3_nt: TGTGCCAGCAGCCCCACTGCGGGGGAACCTTACTACGAGCAGTACTTC
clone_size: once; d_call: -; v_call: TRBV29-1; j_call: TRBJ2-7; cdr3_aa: CSVGDTASEQYF; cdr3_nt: TGCAGCGTGGGTGACACCGCGAGTGAGCAGTACTTC
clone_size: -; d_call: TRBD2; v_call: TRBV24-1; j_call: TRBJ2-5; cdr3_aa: CATSDEKLAEETQYF; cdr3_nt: TGTGCCACCAGTGATGAAAAACTAGCGGAAGAGACCCAGTACTTC
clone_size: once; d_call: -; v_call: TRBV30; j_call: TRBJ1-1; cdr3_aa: CAWSAPSQVATEAFF; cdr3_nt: TGTGCCTGGAGTGCCCCTTCGCAGGTTGCCACTGAAGCTTTCTTT
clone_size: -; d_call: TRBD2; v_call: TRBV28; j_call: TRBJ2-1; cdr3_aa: CASRLAGDGYEQFF; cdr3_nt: TGTGCCAGCAGACTAGCGGGAGATGGGTATGAGCAGTTCTTC
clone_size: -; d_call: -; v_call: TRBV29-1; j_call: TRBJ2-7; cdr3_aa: CSVEDTVHNEQYF; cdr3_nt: TGCAGCGTTGAAGACACAGTGCACAACGAGCAGTACTTC
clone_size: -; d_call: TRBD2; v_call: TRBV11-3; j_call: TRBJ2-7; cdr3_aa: CASSELAGPTYEQYF; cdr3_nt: TGTGCCAGCAGTGAACTAGCGGGACCTACCTACGAGCAGTACTTC
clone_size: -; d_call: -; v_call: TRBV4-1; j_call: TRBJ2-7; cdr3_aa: CASSQLSESSYEQYF; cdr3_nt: TGCGCCAGCAGCCAACTATCTGAGAGCTCCTACGAGCAGTACTTC
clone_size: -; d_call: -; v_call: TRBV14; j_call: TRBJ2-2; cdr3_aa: CASSQVMGGRTGELFF; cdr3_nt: TGTGCCAGCAGCCAAGTTATGGGGGGACGGACCGGGGAGCTGTTTTTT
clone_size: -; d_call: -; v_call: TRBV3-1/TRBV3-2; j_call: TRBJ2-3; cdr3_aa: CASSQEYRTDTQYF; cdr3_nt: TGTGCCAGCAGCCAAGAGTATCGCACAGATACGCAGTATTTT